This entry lists 26 T cell receptor beta chains sequenced from one sample in a study of glioma-infiltrating T cells. TCR alpha and beta CDR3 regions were amplified from RNA using iRepertoire nested multiplex PCR. A single record per CDR3 protein comes from TCRdb applying MiXCR to the multiplex PCR reads. The sample lists fewer than 200,000 distinct CDR3 sequences; more than 30% were seen once. The sample consisted of glioma tissue, nonneoplastic brain tissue, or PBMCs (not recorded which). Receptor source: a human donor with low-grade glioma or glioblastoma, undergoing nonglioma brain surgery, or in good health (not recorded which).

The rearrangement links TRBV5-4 to TRBJ2-3; weak D call: TRBD1 (5 bases). From germline, CDR1 is SGHNT and CDR2 YYREEE (reference sequence). This CDR3 has 15 amino acids. Trimming shortened V by 2 bases and J by 6 bases, and 16 bases separated the two germline ends. The CDR3 loop is CASSLGVERSDTQYF. The CDR3 bases are TGTGCCAGCAGCTTAGGGGTCGAGAGAAGTGATACGCAGTATTTT.

This chain links TRBV27 with TRBJ2-7, with 11 bases lining up with TRBD2. The V and J ends lost 6 bases and 4 bases, in that order; junction bases with no gene match: 8. This CDR3 has 15 residues. Germline V gives CDR1 MNHEY, CDR2 SMNVEV (reference sequence). The CDR3 DNA reads as TGTGCCAGCAGAAAAAGACTAGCGGGACGGTACGAGCAGTACTTC. Residues: CASRKRLAGRYEQYF.

In its sample, this clonotype was seen many times. This chain links TRBV9 with TRBJ2-7; D is unresolved. CDR3 size: 14 residues. Germline V lookup: CDR1 SGDLS, CDR2 YYNGEE. Trimming took off 2 bases at V and 2 bases at J, with 11 bases between the two ends. Here the CDR3 reads CASSVQDGPYEQYF. The CDR3 bases are TGTGCCAGCAGCGTGCAGGACGGACCCTACGAGCAGTACTTC.

This clonotype was seen repeatedly, ten times or more. CDR3 nucleotide sequence: TGTGCCAGCTCAGAAGACCTAGCGGGACGGCCCTACGAGCAGTACTTC. Translated, it gives CASSEDLAGRPYEQYF. The V call is TRBV18, the J call TRBJ2-7; TRBD2 matches at 9 bases. Unmatched junction bases numbered 10, after V lost 5 bases and J lost 2 bases. Per the germline V gene, CDR1 is KGHSH and CDR2 is LQKENI. The CDR3 loop spans 16 amino acids.

This clonotype was seen at least ten times. This chain connects TRBV7-2 to TRBJ1-2, with 7 bases fitting TRBD1. This CDR3 spans 16 amino acids. CDR1 and CDR2 (germline): SGHTA, FQGNSA. Trimming removed 4 bases from V and 1 base from J; junction bases left unmatched: 9. DNA for the CDR3: TGTGCCAGCAGCTCTCCGACAGGGAAGCTTAACTATGGCTACACCTTC. It translates to CASSSPTGKLNYGYTF.

As concerns this clonotype: A read error may be the cause here, since a much bigger clone is one base away. CDR3 in DNA: TGTGCCAGCAGCTTAGCGCTTCGGGGGACGGAGCAGTACTTC. This gives the protein CASSLALRGTEQYF. The chain uses TRBV7-9 and TRBJ2-7; tentatively, D is TRBD2 (6 bases). With 0 bases removed from V and 7 bases from J, the gap between germline ends came to 13 bases. The V gene's germline CDR1 is SEHNR and CDR2 FQNEAQ (reference sequence). The CDR3 runs 14 residues.

There are many counts of this clonotype. The chain has TRBV7-8 and TRBJ1-1; perhaps TRBD1 as D (6 bases). This CDR3 contains 16 residues. CDR1 SGHVS and CDR2 FQNEAQ come from the germline V gene. The V end was cut by 5 bases, the J end by 4 bases, with 20 bases between. The CDR3 DNA sequence: TGTGCCAGCAGCGTAACATCAACAGGGCTGGGCACTGAAGCTTTCTTT. Protein sequence: CASSVTSTGLGTEAFF.

This clonotype was seen ten or more times. This CDR3 is CASSFPQGTYGYTF. The CDR3 DNA follows: TGTGCCAGCAGCTTCCCACAGGGTACCTATGGCTACACCTTC. J is TRBJ1-2 and V is TRBV7-9; D perhaps matches TRBD1 (6 bases). CDR1 is SEHNR, CDR2 FQNEAQ, per germline (reference sequence). The CDR3 runs to 14 residues. Trimming left V 3 bases short and J 4 bases short, with 12 bases between. Complete variable domain (other parts from reference TRBV7-9 and TRBJ1-2): DTGVSQNPRHKITKRGQNVTFRCDPISEHNRLYWYRQTLGQGPEFLTYFQNEAQLEKSRLLSDRFSAERPKGSFSTLEIQRTEQGDSAMYLCASSFPQGTYGYTFGSGTRLTVV.

Worth noting for this clonotype: Since a much larger clone is just one base distant, this may be a read error. The rearrangement links TRBV7-3 to TRBJ2-5; D is possibly TRBD2 (5 bases). V shed 9 bases and J shed 5 bases, with 22 bases lying between them. There are 15 residues in the CDR3. Germline V gene sequence: CDR1 SGHTA, CDR2 FQGTGA. The CDR3 here is CARSLPTVPGETQYF. The CDR3 DNA reads as TGTGCCAGAAGCCTCCCAACGGTCCCGGGGGAGACCCAGTACTTC.

This clonotype was seen ten or more times. The chain joins TRBV28 to TRBJ1-5; the match to TRBD1 covers 9 bases. Looked up from germline, CDR1 is MDHEN and CDR2 is SYDVKM. Trimming cost V 6 bases and J 5 bases; bases outside gene matches: 8. The CDR3 sequence is 15 residues long. CDR3 DNA: TGTGCCAGCAGCGTGACAGGGGGTATTGATCAGCCCCAGCATTTT. It translates to CASSVTGGIDQPQHF.

This clonotype was counted between two and nine times. V and J are TRBV25-1 and TRBJ1-6, with D possibly matching TRBD1 (6 bases). Trimming took 6 bases from V and 7 from J, leaving 16 bases between them. Germline lookup yields CDR1 MGHDK and CDR2 SYGVNS. CDR3 length equals 15 residues. CDR3 coding DNA: TGTGCCAGCAGCCCCCGTAGGGGGGAAAATTCACCCCTCCACTTT. Translation: CASSPRRGENSPLHF.

V usage is TRBV3-1 and J usage is TRBJ2-2, with D uncertain. Germline V lookup: CDR1 LGHDT, CDR2 YNNKEL (reference sequence). This CDR3 is built from 13 residues. With 3 bases removed from V and 4 bases from J, the gap between germline ends came to 6 bases. Here the CDR3 DNA reads TGTGCCAGCAGCCAGCACGGCACCGGGGAGCTGTTTTTT. Its translation is CASSQHGTGELFF.

This clonotype was seen ten or more times. The chain has TRBV7-9 and TRBJ2-3; the D is unclear. Germline-derived CDR1 and CDR2 are SEHNR and FQNEAQ (reference sequence). CDR3 size: 13 residues. The V end was cut by 2 bases, the J end by 4 bases, with 7 bases between. Here the CDR3 reads CASSLRIADTQYF. In DNA form, the CDR3 reads TGTGCCAGCAGCTTACGGATCGCAGATACGCAGTATTTT. The full variable domain, completed using reference TRBV7-9 and TRBJ2-3, is DTGVSQNPRHKITKRGQNVTFRCDPISEHNRLYWYRQTLGQGPEFLTYFQNEAQLEKSRLLSDRFSAERPKGSFSTLEIQRTEQGDSAMYLCASSLRIADTQYFGPGTRLTVL.

This clonotype was recorded only once. This could be a read error, since a much larger clone is one nucleotide away. The J gene is TRBJ2-5, the V gene TRBV14; a possible D gene is TRBD2 (5 bases). CDR3 length: 15 amino acids. Germline V lookup: CDR1 SGHDN, CDR2 FVKESK. In DNA form, the CDR3 reads TGTGCCAGCAGCCAAGCCCAGACTACCTTAGGAACCCAGAACTTC. Translation gives CASSQAQTTLGTQNF.

Many counts were recorded for this clonotype. The CDR3 here is CASSQGHSGNYNEQFF. In DNA, the CDR3 is TGCGCCAGCAGCCAAGGCCACTCGGGGAACTACAATGAGCAGTTCTTC. The gene calls are TRBV4-1 and TRBJ2-1; D possibly corresponds to TRBD2 (5 bases). The CDR3 extends over 16 amino acids. CDR1 is MGHRA and CDR2 is YSYEKL in the germline V gene. V was pared by 1 base and J by 3 bases, with 13 bases between.

This clonotype was counted only a few times. This sequence joins TRBV7-2 and TRBJ1-3, with unresolved D. The CDR3 totals 16 residues. The germline V gene has CDR1 SGHTA and CDR2 FQGNSA. The V end lost 0 bases, the J end lost 0 bases, and 9 bases lay between the germline ends. CDR3 amino acids: CASSLAPGLSGNTIYF. The DNA of the CDR3 is TGTGCCAGCAGCTTAGCGCCCGGCCTCTCTGGAAACACCATATATTTT. Drawing the rest from reference TRBV7-2 and TRBJ1-3, the complete variable domain is GAGVSQSPSNKVTEKGKDVELRCDPISGHTALYWYRQSLGQGLEFLIYFQGNSAPDKSGLPSDRFSAERTGGSVSTLTIQRTQQEDSAVYLCASSLAPGLSGNTIYFGEGSWLTVV.

In its sample, this clonotype was seen many times. The rearrangement joins TRBV20-1 to TRBJ1-1; D unclear. Germline lookup yields CDR1 DFQATT and CDR2 SNEGSKA (reference sequence). V lost 7 bases to trimming and J lost 0 bases, with 15 bases between them. The CDR3 is 14 amino acids. The CDR3 region is CSGSEGSMNTEAFF. The CDR3 nucleotides are TGCAGTGGGTCAGAGGGCAGCATGAACACTGAAGCTTTCTTT.

This clonotype was detected many times. The J gene is TRBJ2-3, the V gene TRBV7-2, with a tentative D call TRBD1 (6 bases). Germline V gene sequence: CDR1 SGHTA, CDR2 FQGNSA. Trimming pared 5 bases from V and 0 bases from J, leaving 12 bases between. The CDR3 length is 15 residues. In nucleotides, the CDR3 is TGTGCCAGCAGCCCCGGGACAAGCAGCACAGATACGCAGTATTTT. Its protein product is CASSPGTSSTDTQYF.

This clonotype was observed at least ten times. V is TRBV7-6 and J is TRBJ2-1; a possible D gene is TRBD2 (5 bases). The CDR3 spans 13 residues. Germline V gene sequence: CDR1 SGHVS, CDR2 FNYEAQ. V lost 5 bases and J 3 bases, leaving 8 bases between the germline ends. The CDR3 bases are TGTGCCAGCAGCGAACGGGACTACAATGAGCAGTTCTTC. Amino acids: CASSERDYNEQFF.

This clonotype was recorded once. A much larger clone lies a single base off, so this may be a read error. This CDR3 fails to terminate in the conserved phenylalanine or tryptophan, so it likely reflects a read error. The V gene is TRBV24-1, the J gene TRBJ2-1, with D perhaps given as TRBD1 or TRBD2 (5 bases each). Germline V lookup: CDR1 KGHDR, CDR2 SFDVKD. The V end lost 2 bases, the J end lost 7 bases, and 11 bases lay between the germline ends. CDR3 length: 14 amino acids. The CDR3 is CATSDWGTGNEQFL. The CDR3 DNA follows: TGTGCCACCAGTGATTGGGGGACGGGTAATGAGCAGTTCCTC.

This clonotype was observed a few times. The chain couples TRBV29-1 to TRBJ1-5; 8 bases agree with TRBD1. The CDR3 spans 14 residues. Germline assignment: CDR1 SQVTM and CDR2 ANQGSEA. V lost 6 bases to trimming and J lost 6 bases; unmatched junction nucleotides: 10. This CDR3 reads CSVKQGEAGQPQHF. The CDR3 DNA reads as TGCAGCGTGAAACAGGGGGAAGCTGGTCAGCCCCAGCATTTT.

This clonotype appeared a single time. The chain is built from TRBV6-6 and TRBJ2-1; 9 nucleotides line up with TRBD2. Unmatched junction bases numbered 7, after V lost 3 bases and J lost 4 bases. Germline V gene sequence: CDR1 MNHNY, CDR2 SVGAGI (reference sequence). CDR3 length: 16 amino acids. CDR3 sequence (DNA): TGTGCCAGCAGTTATCCCATAGCGGGGGTTTACAATGAGCAGTTCTTC. Its protein is CASSYPIAGVYNEQFF.

This clonotype was found many times. This chain uses TRBV18 with TRBJ2-1; 7 bases align to TRBD2. This CDR3 has 13 residues. The germline V gene encodes CDR1 KGHSH and CDR2 LQKENI. Trimming took 5 bases from V and 5 from J; bases not matched to a gene: 3. CDR3 loop: CASSTGLHNEQFF. For the CDR3, the DNA is TGTGCCAGCTCAACGGGACTACACAATGAGCAGTTCTTC.

This clonotype appeared many times. The genes are TRBV27 and TRBJ2-1; D gene unclear. From germline, CDR1 is MNHEY and CDR2 SMNVEV (reference sequence). The CDR3 is 13 amino acids. Deletions cut 5 bases from V and 8 bases from J, with 13 bases between. Written as DNA, the CDR3 is TGTGCCAGCAGTCTGTCCCCCCCTTATGAGCAGTTCTTC. This codes for CASSLSPPYEQFF.

In this sample, this clonotype turned up many times. The rearrangement uses TRBV20-1 and TRBJ2-7; D possibly uses TRBD1 or TRBD2 (6 bases each). V dropped 0 bases and J dropped 6 bases, with 9 bases sitting between them. Germline values: CDR1 DFQATT, CDR2 SNEGSKA (reference sequence). CDR3 length equals 12 residues. CDR3 sequence: CSARDPGAEQYF. As DNA, the CDR3 is TGCAGTGCTAGAGATCCGGGGGCCGAGCAGTACTTC.

Many counts were recorded for this clonotype. This rearrangement joins TRBV5-4 to TRBJ1-1; D unclear. Germline CDR1 and CDR2: SGHNT and YYREEE (reference sequence). The CDR3 has 14 residues. V gave up 3 bases and J gave up 9 bases, with 18 bases separating them. In DNA form, the CDR3 reads TGTGCCAGCAGCTCGCGCGGAAGGTTGCCCCAAGCTTTCTTT. It encodes CASSSRGRLPQAFF.